This record covers a single T cell receptor (beta chain). The record originates from a study of blood T cell repertoires in COVID-19. As for the study in general: Sources were T cells, B-cell-depleted T cells, or PBMCs; the material itself was cDNA or gDNA.

Assay used: immunoSEQ multiplex PCR; TCRdb lists only in-frame clones, some missing. The table includes 200,000 to 300,000 clones, around 88% detected once. The CDR3 runs to 17 residues. The TCR originated in a man aged 25-45 years with active or convalescent COVID-19. V is TRBV21-1 and J is TRBJ2-1; TRBD1 was called by the table and not checked on the DNA. TRBV21-1 constitutes a pseudogene. Sequencing was performed on peripheral blood. CDR3 nucleotide sequence: TGTGCCAGCAGCAAACGCGACAGGGGGCGAAATCACAATGAGCAGTTCTTC. The encoded protein is CASSKRDRGRNHNEQFF.